This entry concerns a single TCR beta chain. The target antigen is unknown. The sample originates from a study of T cell responses to AZD1222 COVID-19 vaccine. Pooled samples include second doses given at about 4 or 12 weeks. Measured with immunoSEQ multiplex PCR; TCRdb has only the in-frame clones, and not every one. There are 110,000 or so clones in the sample; about 91% occur only once, and around 6% lies in the top ten. The V end lost 0 bases, the J end lost 4 bases, and 10 bases lay between the germline ends. Germline values: CDR1 MNHEY, CDR2 SVGAGI. This CDR3 comprises 15 residues. Study-level results: Only 5 or 6 AZD1222 recipients tested seropositive at baseline. Females outnumbered males among donors, who were mostly white British; clonal diversity was possibly underestimated.

The source is an adult who received the AZD1222 COVID-19 vaccine. The input for sequencing was peripheral blood, taken 28 days after the second AZD1222 dose. The chain employs TRBV6-5 and TRBJ1-3; weak D call: TRBD1 (5 bases). CDR3 region: CASSYSRGTGNTIYF. CDR3 bases: TGTGCCAGCAGTTACTCTAGGGGAACCGGAAACACCATATATTTT.